The rows below give T cell receptor beta chains drawn from one sample of a study of T cells in Graves' hyperthyroidism and ophthalmopathy. From the multiplex PCR reads, TCRdb called clonotypes with MiXCR, one entry per CDR3 protein. This table holds hundreds of thousands of distinct CDR3 sequences, more than 11% found once. The specimen sequenced was blood. These receptor sequences come from a woman in her twenties or thirties with Graves' hyperthyroidism that later progressed to Graves' ophthalmopathy. The CDR3 runs from the conserved cysteine through the conserved F or W. The order of the fields is J gene, clone size, D gene, V gene, CDR3 protein, CDR3 DNA. D genes are given only for firm matches. A clone size is listed for some rows: how often the clone was seen (once, few, many), or a class if it is expanded.

j_gene: TRBJ2-7
abundance: few
d_gene: NA
v_gene: TRBV18
CDR3aa: CASSPRDAPAEQYF
CDR3nt: TGTGCCAGCTCACCCAGAGACGCCCCGGCTGAGCAGTACTTC

j_gene: TRBJ2-3
abundance: many
d_gene: NA
v_gene: TRBV5-1
CDR3aa: CASSLQGIGTDTQYF
CDR3nt: TGCGCCAGCAGCTTGCAGGGGATCGGAACAGATACGCAGTATTTT

j_gene: TRBJ2-1
abundance: many
d_gene: TRBD2
v_gene: TRBV5-5
CDR3aa: CASSLWSSGSDEQFF
CDR3nt: TGTGCCAGCAGCTTGTGGTCTAGCGGGAGCGATGAGCAGTTCTTC

j_gene: TRBJ1-3
abundance: NA
d_gene: NA
v_gene: TRBV12-3/TRBV12-4
CDR3aa: CASYDIRAGNTIYF
CDR3nt: TGTGCCAGCTACGACATACGGGCTGGAAACACCATATATTTT

j_gene: TRBJ1-1
abundance: many
d_gene: NA
v_gene: TRBV11-3
CDR3aa: CASSLRTNTEAFF
CDR3nt: TGTGCCAGCAGCTTACGGACCAACACTGAAGCTTTCTTT

j_gene: TRBJ2-1
abundance: many
d_gene: TRBD2
v_gene: TRBV18
CDR3aa: CASSPLSGTSYNEQFF
CDR3nt: TGTGCCAGCTCACCCTTAAGCGGGACTAGCTACAATGAGCAGTTCTTC

j_gene: TRBJ2-7
abundance: NA
d_gene: NA
v_gene: TRBV3-1
CDR3aa: CASSRVTLGAGEAHEQYF
CDR3nt: TGTGCCAGCAGCCGGGTAACATTAGGGGCCGGGGAGGCCCACGAGCAGTACTTC

j_gene: TRBJ2-2
abundance: few
d_gene: NA
v_gene: TRBV7-3
CDR3aa: CASSLGPVGDTGELFF
CDR3nt: TGTGCCAGCAGCTTAGGCCCAGTAGGGGACACCGGGGAGCTGTTTTTT

j_gene: TRBJ1-1
abundance: few
d_gene: TRBD1
v_gene: TRBV7-2
CDR3aa: CASSFFTWDSQKNTEAFF
CDR3nt: TGTGCCAGCAGCTTTTTTACCTGGGACAGCCAAAAGAACACTGAAGCTTTCTTT

j_gene: TRBJ2-3
abundance: many
d_gene: TRBD2
v_gene: TRBV20-1
CDR3aa: CSEASGGTDTQYF
CDR3nt: TGCAGTGAGGCTAGCGGGGGCACAGATACGCAGTATTTT

j_gene: TRBJ2-3
abundance: many
d_gene: NA
v_gene: TRBV7-2
CDR3aa: CASSLMIAGTDTQYF
CDR3nt: TGTGCCAGCAGCTTAATGATAGCGGGCACAGATACGCAGTATTTT

j_gene: TRBJ1-2
abundance: NA
d_gene: TRBD1
v_gene: TRBV2
CDR3aa: CASRQGAGYGYTF
CDR3nt: TGTGCCAGCAGACAGGGGGCGGGCTATGGCTACACCTTC

j_gene: TRBJ2-7
abundance: NA
d_gene: NA
v_gene: TRBV2
CDR3aa: CASKDGRSSYEQYF
CDR3nt: TGTGCCAGCAAGGATGGGAGGAGCTCCTACGAGCAGTACTTC

j_gene: TRBJ2-5
abundance: NA
d_gene: TRBD2
v_gene: TRBV20-1
CDR3aa: CSAETSGTRLETQYF
CDR3nt: TGCAGTGCCGAAACTTCCGGGACTAGGCTCGAGACCCAGTACTTC

j_gene: TRBJ1-4
abundance: few
d_gene: NA
v_gene: TRBV28
CDR3aa: CASSPQEAYEKLFF
CDR3nt: TGTGCCAGCAGCCCACAGGAGGCGTATGAAAAACTGTTTTTT

j_gene: TRBJ1-2
abundance: NA
d_gene: TRBD1
v_gene: TRBV5-8
CDR3aa: CASSPRTGATNYGYTF
CDR3nt: TGTGCCAGCAGCCCTCGGACAGGGGCCACTAACTATGGCTACACCTTC

j_gene: TRBJ1-1
abundance: many
d_gene: TRBD1
v_gene: TRBV6-1
CDR3aa: CASSEDRGPLMNTEAFF
CDR3nt: TGTGCCAGCAGTGAGGACAGGGGACCTTTAATGAACACTGAAGCTTTCTTT

j_gene: TRBJ2-2
abundance: NA
d_gene: TRBD1
v_gene: TRBV9
CDR3aa: CASSGTGLYTTGELFF
CDR3nt: TGTGCCAGCAGCGGGACAGGACTCTACACCACCGGGGAGCTGTTTTTT

j_gene: TRBJ2-7
abundance: once
d_gene: TRBD2
v_gene: TRBV7-9
CDR3aa: CASSLAGTSGTAYEQYF
CDR3nt: TGTGCCAGCAGCTTAGCGGGGACTAGCGGGACAGCCTACGAGCAGTACTTC

j_gene: TRBJ2-1
abundance: many
d_gene: NA
v_gene: TRBV30
CDR3aa: CAWSVDSYNEQFF
CDR3nt: TGTGCCTGGAGTGTTGACTCCTACAATGAGCAGTTCTTC

j_gene: TRBJ1-4
abundance: NA
d_gene: NA
v_gene: TRBV6-1
CDR3aa: CASSAPGLAKKLFF
CDR3nt: TGTGCCAGCAGTGCCCCGGGCCTGGCCAAAAAACTGTTTTTT

j_gene: TRBJ1-2
abundance: many
d_gene: TRBD1
v_gene: TRBV10-3
CDR3aa: CATLGQEGGYTF
CDR3nt: TGTGCCACCCTAGGACAGGAGGGTGGCTACACCTTC

j_gene: TRBJ2-7
abundance: few
d_gene: NA
v_gene: TRBV29-1
CDR3aa: CSVEDNGRTYEQYF
CDR3nt: TGCAGCGTTGAAGACAACGGTAGGACCTACGAGCAGTACTTC

j_gene: TRBJ1-3
abundance: few
d_gene: NA
v_gene: TRBV7-9
CDR3aa: CASSLILGAKGDTIYF
CDR3nt: TGTGCCAGCAGCTTAATCCTCGGGGCCAAAGGGGACACCATATATTTT

j_gene: TRBJ2-7
abundance: NA
d_gene: TRBD2
v_gene: TRBV18
CDR3aa: CASSPGSQRDGEQYF
CDR3nt: TGTGCCAGCTCACCAGGGTCTCAGCGGGACGGCGAGCAGTACTTC

j_gene: TRBJ1-5
abundance: many
d_gene: TRBD1
v_gene: TRBV7-2
CDR3aa: CASSLRGTGANQPQHF
CDR3nt: TGTGCCAGCAGCCTCCGGGGGACAGGGGCAAATCAGCCCCAGCATTTT

j_gene: TRBJ2-7
abundance: many
d_gene: NA
v_gene: TRBV2
CDR3aa: CATARVGDVSYEQYF
CDR3nt: TGTGCCACCGCGAGGGTGGGAGACGTATCCTACGAGCAGTACTTC

j_gene: TRBJ1-4
abundance: many
d_gene: TRBD1
v_gene: TRBV9
CDR3aa: CASTAGTGDEKLFF
CDR3nt: TGTGCCAGCACCGCCGGGACAGGGGACGAAAAACTGTTTTTT

j_gene: TRBJ2-7
abundance: many
d_gene: NA
v_gene: TRBV29-1
CDR3aa: CSVEDSPYEQYF
CDR3nt: TGCAGCGTTGAAGACAGTCCCTACGAGCAGTACTTC

j_gene: TRBJ2-5
abundance: many
d_gene: TRBD2
v_gene: TRBV6-2/TRBV6-3
CDR3aa: CASSYERGGRETQYF
CDR3nt: TGTGCCAGCAGTTACGAGCGGGGGGGTCGGGAGACCCAGTACTTC

j_gene: TRBJ1-1
abundance: NA
d_gene: NA
v_gene: TRBV3-1
CDR3aa: CASSQAGAAGHTEAFF
CDR3nt: TGTGCCAGCAGCCAAGCGGGGGCGGCGGGGCACACTGAAGCTTTCTTT

j_gene: TRBJ1-1
abundance: many
d_gene: NA
v_gene: TRBV6-2/TRBV6-3
CDR3aa: CASRTPRVRSPNTEAFF
CDR3nt: TGTGCCAGCAGAACCCCCAGGGTACGTAGTCCCAACACTGAAGCTTTCTTT

j_gene: TRBJ1-1
abundance: few
d_gene: NA
v_gene: TRBV30
CDR3aa: CAWSPSDNLAFF
CDR3nt: TGTGCCTGGAGTCCCTCGGATAATCTGGCTTTCTTT

j_gene: TRBJ1-4
abundance: many
d_gene: TRBD1
v_gene: TRBV9
CDR3aa: CASSGGQGGINEKLFF
CDR3nt: TGTGCCAGCAGCGGGGGACAGGGTGGGATTAATGAAAAACTGTTTTTT

j_gene: TRBJ2-3
abundance: few
d_gene: NA
v_gene: TRBV7-9
CDR3aa: CASDGTDTQYF
CDR3nt: TGTGCCAGCGATGGCACAGATACGCAGTATTTT

j_gene: TRBJ2-7
abundance: many
d_gene: NA
v_gene: TRBV27
CDR3aa: CASSLSRSSYEQYF
CDR3nt: TGTGCCAGCAGTTTATCGCGGAGCTCCTACGAGCAGTACTTC